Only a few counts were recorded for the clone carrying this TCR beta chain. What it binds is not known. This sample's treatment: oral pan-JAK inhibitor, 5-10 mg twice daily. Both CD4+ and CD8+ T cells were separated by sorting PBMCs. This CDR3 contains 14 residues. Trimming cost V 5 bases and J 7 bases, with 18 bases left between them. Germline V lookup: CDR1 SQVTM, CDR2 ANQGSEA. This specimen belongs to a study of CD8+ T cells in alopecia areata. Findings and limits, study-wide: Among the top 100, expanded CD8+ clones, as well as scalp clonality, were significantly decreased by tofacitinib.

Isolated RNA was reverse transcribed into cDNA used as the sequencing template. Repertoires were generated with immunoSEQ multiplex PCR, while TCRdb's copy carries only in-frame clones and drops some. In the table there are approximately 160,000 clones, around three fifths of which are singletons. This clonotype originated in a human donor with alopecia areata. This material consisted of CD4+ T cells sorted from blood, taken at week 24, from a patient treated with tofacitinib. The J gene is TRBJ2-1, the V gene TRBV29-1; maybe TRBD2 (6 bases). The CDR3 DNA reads TGCAGCGTTAAGGAGGGAGGAGGATCTAATGAGCAGTTCTTC. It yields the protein CSVKEGGGSNEQFF.